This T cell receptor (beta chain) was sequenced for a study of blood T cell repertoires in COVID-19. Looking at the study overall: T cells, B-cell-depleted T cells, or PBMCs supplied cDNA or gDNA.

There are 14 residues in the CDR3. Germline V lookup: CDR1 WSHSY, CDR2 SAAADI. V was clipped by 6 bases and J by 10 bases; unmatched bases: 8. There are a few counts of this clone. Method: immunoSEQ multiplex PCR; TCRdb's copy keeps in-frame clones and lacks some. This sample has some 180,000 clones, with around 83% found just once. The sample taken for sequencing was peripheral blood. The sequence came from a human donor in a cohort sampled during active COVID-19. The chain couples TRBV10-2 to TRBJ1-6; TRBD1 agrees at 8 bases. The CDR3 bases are TGCGCCAGCAGCCGGACAGGGCGCGGCTCACCCCTCCACTTT. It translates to CASSRTGRGSPLHF.